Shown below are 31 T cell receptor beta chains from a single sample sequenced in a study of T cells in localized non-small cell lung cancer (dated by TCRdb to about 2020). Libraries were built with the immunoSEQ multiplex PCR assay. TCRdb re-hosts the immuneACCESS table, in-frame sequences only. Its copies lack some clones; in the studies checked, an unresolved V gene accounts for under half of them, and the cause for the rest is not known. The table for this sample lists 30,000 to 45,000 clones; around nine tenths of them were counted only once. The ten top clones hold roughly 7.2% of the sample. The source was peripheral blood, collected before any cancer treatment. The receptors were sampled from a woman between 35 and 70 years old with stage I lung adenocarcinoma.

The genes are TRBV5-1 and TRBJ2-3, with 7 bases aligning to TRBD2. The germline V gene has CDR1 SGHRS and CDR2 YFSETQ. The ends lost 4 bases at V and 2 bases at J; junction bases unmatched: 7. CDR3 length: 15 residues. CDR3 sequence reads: CASSTSAGFTDTQYF. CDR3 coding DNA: TGCGCCAGCAGCACGTCAGCGGGGTTCACAGATACGCAGTATTTT.

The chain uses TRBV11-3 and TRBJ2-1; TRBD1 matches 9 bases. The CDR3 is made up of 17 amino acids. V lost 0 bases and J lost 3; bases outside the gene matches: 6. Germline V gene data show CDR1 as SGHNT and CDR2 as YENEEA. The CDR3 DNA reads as TGTGCCAGCAGCTTAGATCGGGTGACAGGGGGCTACAATGAGCAGTTCTTC. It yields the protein CASSLDRVTGGYNEQFF.

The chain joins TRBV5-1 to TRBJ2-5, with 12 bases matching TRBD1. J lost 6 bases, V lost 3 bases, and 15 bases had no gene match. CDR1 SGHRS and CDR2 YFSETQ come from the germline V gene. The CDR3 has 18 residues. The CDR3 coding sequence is TGCGCCAGCAGCTCCTATCCGAGGGGGACAGGGGGCGCGAAGACCCAGTACTTC. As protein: CASSSYPRGTGGAKTQYF.

The CDR3 loop reads CASSDSWGTEAFF. CDR3 DNA sequence: TGTGCCAGCAGTGACTCTTGGGGGACTGAAGCTTTCTTT. The rearrangement joins TRBV6-4 to TRBJ1-1; possible D gene TRBD1, 5 bases. V gave up 0 bases and J gave up 5 bases, with 7 bases separating them. CDR3 length equals 13 residues. Germline CDR1 reads MRHNA; CDR2 reads SNTAGT.

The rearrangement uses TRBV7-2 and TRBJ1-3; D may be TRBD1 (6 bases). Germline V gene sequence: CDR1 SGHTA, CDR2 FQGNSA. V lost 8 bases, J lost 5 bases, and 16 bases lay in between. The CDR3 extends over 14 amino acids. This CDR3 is CASRRQDLRNTIYF. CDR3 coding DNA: TGTGCCAGCCGGCGACAGGACCTTAGAAACACCATATATTTT.

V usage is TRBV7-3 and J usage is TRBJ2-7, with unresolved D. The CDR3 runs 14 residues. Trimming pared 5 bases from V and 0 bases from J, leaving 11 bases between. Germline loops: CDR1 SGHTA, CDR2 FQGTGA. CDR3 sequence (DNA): TGTGCCAGCAGCCCTGACACAAACTCCTACGAGCAGTACTTC. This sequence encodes CASSPDTNSYEQYF.

In DNA form, the CDR3 reads TGTGCCAGCAGCCCCGGACAGGGTCAGCCCCAGCATTTT. Translated, it gives CASSPGQGQPQHF. V usage is TRBV5-4 and J usage is TRBJ1-5, with 8 bases that match TRBD1. Trimming cost V 4 bases and J 6 bases; bases outside gene matches: 3. The CDR3 sequence is 13 residues long. From germline, CDR1 is SGHNT and CDR2 YYREEE (reference sequence).

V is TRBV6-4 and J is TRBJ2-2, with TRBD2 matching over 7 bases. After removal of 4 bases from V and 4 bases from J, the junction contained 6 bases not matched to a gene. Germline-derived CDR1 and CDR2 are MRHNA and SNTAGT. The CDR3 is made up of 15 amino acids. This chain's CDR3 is CASSVSGDPTGELFF. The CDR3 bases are TGTGCCAGCAGTGTAAGCGGGGACCCCACCGGGGAGCTGTTTTTT.

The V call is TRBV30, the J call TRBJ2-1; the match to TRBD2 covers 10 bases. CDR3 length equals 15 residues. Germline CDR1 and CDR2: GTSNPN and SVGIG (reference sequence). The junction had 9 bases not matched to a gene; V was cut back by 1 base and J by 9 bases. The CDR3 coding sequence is TGTGCCTGGAGTGGCAGCGGGGGGGCCTTGGGTGAGCAGTTCTTC. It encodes CAWSGSGGALGEQFF.

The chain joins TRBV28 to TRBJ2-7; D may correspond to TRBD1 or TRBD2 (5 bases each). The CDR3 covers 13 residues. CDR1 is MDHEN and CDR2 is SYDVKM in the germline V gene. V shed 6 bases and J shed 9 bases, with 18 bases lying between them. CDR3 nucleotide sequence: TGTGCCAGCAGCTCTGGACAAGGGAGAACGCAGTACTTC. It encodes CASSSGQGRTQYF. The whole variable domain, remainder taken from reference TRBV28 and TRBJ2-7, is DVKVTQSSRYLVKRTGEKVFLECVQDMDHENMFWYRQDPGLGLRLIYFSYDVKMKEKGDIPEGYSVSREKKERFSLILESASTNQTSMYLCASSSGQGRTQYFGPGTRLTVT.

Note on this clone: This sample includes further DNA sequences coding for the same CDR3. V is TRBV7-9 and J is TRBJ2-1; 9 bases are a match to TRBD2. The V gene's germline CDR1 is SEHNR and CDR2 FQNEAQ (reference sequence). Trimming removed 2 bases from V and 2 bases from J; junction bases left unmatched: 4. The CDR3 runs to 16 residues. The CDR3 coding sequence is TGTGCCAGCAGCTTATCTTTAGCGGGGGCCTACAATGAGCAGTTCTTC. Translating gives CASSLSLAGAYNEQFF.

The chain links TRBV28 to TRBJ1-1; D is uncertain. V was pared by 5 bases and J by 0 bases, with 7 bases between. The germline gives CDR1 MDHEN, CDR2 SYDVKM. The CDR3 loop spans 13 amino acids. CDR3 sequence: CASSVTMNTEAFF. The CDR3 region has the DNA TGTGCCAGCAGTGTCACGATGAACACTGAAGCTTTCTTT.

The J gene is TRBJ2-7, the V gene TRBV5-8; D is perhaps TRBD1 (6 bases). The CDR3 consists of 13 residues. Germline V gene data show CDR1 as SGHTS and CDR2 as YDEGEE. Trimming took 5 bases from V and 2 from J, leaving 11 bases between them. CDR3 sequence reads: CASSSDSPYEQYF. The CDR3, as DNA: TGTGCCAGCAGTTCGGACAGCCCCTACGAGCAGTACTTC.

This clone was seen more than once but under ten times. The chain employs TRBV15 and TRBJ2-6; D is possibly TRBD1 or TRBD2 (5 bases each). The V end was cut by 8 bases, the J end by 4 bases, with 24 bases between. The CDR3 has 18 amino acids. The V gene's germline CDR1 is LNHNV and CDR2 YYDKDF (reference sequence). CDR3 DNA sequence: TGTGCCACCCAGCAGCCCGGGACGGGTAGAGCCGGGGCCAACGTCCTGACTTTC. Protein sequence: CATQQPGTGRAGANVLTF.

Written as DNA, the CDR3 is TGTGCCAGCCAAGGGACGGAGAACACTGAAGCTTTCTTT. It translates to CASQGTENTEAFF. This rearrangement joins TRBV5-6 to TRBJ1-1, with D possibly being TRBD1 (5 bases). V was trimmed by 7 bases and J by 1 base, leaving 11 bases between them. There are 13 residues in the CDR3. The V gene's germline CDR1 is SGHDT and CDR2 YYEEEE.

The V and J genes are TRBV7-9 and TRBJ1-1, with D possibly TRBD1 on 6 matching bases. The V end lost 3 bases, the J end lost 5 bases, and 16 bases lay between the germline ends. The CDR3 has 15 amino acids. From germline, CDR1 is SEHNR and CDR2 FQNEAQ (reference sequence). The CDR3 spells CASSLSQGRRTEAFF. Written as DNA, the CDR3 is TGTGCCAGCAGCTTGTCGCAGGGGAGGAGAACTGAAGCTTTCTTT.

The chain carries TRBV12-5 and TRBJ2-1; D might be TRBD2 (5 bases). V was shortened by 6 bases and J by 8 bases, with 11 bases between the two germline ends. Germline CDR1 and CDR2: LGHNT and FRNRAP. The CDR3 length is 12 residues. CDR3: CASGPLRDEQFF. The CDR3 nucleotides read TGTGCTAGTGGACCATTGCGGGATGAGCAGTTCTTC.

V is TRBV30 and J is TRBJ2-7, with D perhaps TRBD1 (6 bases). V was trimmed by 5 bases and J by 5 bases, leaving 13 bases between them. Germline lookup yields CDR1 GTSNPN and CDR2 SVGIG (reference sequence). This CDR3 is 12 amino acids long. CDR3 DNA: TGTGCCTGGGGAAACGACAGGAACGAGCAGTACTTC. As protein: CAWGNDRNEQYF.

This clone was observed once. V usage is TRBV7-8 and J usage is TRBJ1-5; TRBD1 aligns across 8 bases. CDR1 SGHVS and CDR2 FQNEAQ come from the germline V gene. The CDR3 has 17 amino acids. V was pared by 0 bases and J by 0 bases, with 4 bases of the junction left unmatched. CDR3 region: CASSLARDRYSNQPQHF. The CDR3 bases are TGTGCCAGCAGCTTAGCGCGGGACAGGTATAGCAATCAGCCCCAGCATTTT.

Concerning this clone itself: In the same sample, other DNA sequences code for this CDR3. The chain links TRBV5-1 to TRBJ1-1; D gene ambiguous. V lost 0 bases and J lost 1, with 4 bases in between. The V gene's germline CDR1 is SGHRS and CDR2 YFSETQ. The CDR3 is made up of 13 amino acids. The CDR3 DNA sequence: TGCGCCAGCAGCTTGGTAAGGAACACTGAAGCTTTCTTT. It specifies CASSLVRNTEAFF.

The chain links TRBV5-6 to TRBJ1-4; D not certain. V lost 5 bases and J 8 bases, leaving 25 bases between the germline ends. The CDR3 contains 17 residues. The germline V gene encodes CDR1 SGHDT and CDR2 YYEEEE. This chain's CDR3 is CASSTGTWTAIGEKLFF. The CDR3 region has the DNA TGTGCCAGCAGTACCGGAACCTGGACGGCTATCGGAGAAAAACTGTTTTTT.

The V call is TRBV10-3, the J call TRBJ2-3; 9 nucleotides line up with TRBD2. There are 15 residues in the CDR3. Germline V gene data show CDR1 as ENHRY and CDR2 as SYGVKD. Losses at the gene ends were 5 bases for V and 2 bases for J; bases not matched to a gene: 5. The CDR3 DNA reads TGTGCCATCAGTCGACTAGCGGAATACACAGATACGCAGTATTTT. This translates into CAISRLAEYTDTQYF.

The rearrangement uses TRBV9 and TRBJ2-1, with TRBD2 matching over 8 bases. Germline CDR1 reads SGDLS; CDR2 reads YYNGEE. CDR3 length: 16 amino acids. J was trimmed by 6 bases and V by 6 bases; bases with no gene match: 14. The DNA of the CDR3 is TGTGCCAGCACCCCTGATATCGGGGGGGCCCCCAATGAGCAGTTCTTC. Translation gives CASTPDIGGAPNEQFF.

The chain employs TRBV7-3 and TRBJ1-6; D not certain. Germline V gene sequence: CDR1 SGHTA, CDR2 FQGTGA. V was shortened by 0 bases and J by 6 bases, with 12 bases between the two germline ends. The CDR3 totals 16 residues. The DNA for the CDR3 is TGTGCCAGCAGCTTAACTTTTCGGGGTACTAATTCACCCCTCCACTTT. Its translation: CASSLTFRGTNSPLHF.

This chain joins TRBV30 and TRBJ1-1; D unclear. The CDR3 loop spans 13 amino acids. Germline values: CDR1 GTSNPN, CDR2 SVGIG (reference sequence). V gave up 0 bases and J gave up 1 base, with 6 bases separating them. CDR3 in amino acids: CAWSVNRNTEAFF. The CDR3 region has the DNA TGTGCCTGGAGTGTAAACAGGAACACTGAAGCTTTCTTT.

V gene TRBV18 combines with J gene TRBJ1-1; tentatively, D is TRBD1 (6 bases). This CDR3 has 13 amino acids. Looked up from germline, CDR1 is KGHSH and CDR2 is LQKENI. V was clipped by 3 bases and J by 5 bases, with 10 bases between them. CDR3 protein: CASSPDRTTEAFF. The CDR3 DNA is TGTGCCAGCTCACCGGACAGAACGACTGAAGCTTTCTTT.

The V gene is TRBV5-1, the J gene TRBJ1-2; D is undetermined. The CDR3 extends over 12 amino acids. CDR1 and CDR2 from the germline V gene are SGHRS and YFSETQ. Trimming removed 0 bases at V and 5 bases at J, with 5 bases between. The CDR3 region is CASSLDGYGYTF. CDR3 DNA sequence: TGCGCCAGCAGCTTGGACGGATATGGCTACACCTTC.

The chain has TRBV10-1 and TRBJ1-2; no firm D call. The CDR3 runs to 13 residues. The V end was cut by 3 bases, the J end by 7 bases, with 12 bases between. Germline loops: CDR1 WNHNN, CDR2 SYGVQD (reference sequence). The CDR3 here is CASSDAGFVGYTF. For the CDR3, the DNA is TGCGCCAGCAGTGATGCCGGGTTCGTTGGCTACACCTTC.

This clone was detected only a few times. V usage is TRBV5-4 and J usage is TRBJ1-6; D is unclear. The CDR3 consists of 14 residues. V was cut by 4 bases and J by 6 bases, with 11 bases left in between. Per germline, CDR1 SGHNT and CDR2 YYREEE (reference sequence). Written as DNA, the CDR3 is TGTGCCAGCAGCACGGGGTATGGTAATTCACCCCTCCACTTT. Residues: CASSTGYGNSPLHF.

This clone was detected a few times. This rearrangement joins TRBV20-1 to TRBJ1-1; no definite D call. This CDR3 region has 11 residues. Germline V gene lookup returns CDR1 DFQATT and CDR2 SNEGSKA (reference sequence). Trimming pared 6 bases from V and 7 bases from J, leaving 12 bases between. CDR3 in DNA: TGCAGTGCCAACATACACGGTGAAGCTTTCTTT. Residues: CSANIHGEAFF.

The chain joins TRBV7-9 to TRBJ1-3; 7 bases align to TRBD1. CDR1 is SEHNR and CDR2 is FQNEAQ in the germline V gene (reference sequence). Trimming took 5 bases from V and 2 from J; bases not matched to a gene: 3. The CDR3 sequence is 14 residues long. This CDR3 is CASSPGTAGNTIYF. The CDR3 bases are TGTGCCAGCAGCCCGGGGACAGCTGGAAACACCATATATTTT.